The entry below gives a single T cell receptor (beta chain) sequence along with its context. Its antigen is not known. The data were obtained in a study of cytomegalovirus exposure and HLA in healthy donors. Overall study results and limits: Testing in vitro showed a few CMV-associated chains specific for CMV antigens. In most subjects, TCR beta sequences reportedly gave accurate predictions of HLA-A and HLA-B alleles.

13 Jbeta primers and 60 Vbeta primers were used for the PCR. Produced via immunoSEQ multiplex PCR; TCRdb's table is partial and in-frame only. The profile covers around 130,000 clones, with around 81% appearing a single time and around 1.9% taken by the ten largest. Trimming shortened V by 4 bases and J by 8 bases, and 13 bases separated the two germline ends. The CDR3 is 13 residues long. CDR1 SGHRS and CDR2 YFSETQ come from the germline V gene. The sequence was collected from a woman aged 45 to 65 in good health and CMV-seronegative. Sequencing input: PBMCs. V and J are TRBV5-1 and TRBJ2-1; maybe TRBD2 (5 bases). CDR3 region: CASSPARDDEQFF. In DNA form, the CDR3 reads TGCGCCAGCAGCCCTGCGAGGGATGATGAGCAGTTCTTC.